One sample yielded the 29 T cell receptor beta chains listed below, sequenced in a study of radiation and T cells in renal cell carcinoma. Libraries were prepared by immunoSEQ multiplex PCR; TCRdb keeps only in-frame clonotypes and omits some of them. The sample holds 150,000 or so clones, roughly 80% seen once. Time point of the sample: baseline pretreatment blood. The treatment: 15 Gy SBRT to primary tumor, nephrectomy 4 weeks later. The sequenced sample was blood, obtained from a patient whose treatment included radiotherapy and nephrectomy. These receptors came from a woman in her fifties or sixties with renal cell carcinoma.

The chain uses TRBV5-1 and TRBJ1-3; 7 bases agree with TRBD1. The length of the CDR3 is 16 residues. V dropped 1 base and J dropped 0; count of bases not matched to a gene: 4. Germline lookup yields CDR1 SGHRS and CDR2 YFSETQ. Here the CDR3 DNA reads TGCGCCAGCAGCTTGTCGACAGGGCCCTCTGGAAACACCATATATTTT. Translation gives CASSLSTGPSGNTIYF.

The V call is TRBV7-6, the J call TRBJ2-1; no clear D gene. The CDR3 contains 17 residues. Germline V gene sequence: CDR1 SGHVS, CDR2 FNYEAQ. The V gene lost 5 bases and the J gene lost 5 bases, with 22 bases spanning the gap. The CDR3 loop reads CASSPRSGAHVDNEQFF. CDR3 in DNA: TGTGCCAGCAGCCCCCGCTCCGGCGCGCACGTGGACAATGAGCAGTTCTTC.

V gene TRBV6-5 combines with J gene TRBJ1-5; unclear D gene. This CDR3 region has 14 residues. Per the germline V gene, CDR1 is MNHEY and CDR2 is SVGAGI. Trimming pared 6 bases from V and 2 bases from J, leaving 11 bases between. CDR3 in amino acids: CASSLLGGNQPQHF. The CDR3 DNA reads TGTGCCAGCAGCCTCCTTGGGGGCAATCAGCCCCAGCATTTT.

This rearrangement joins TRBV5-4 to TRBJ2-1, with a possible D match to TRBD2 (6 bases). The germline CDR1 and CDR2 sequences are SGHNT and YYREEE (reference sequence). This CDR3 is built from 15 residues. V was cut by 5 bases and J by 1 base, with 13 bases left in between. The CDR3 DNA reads TGTGCCAGCAGTTTTTTAGCGGAGTCCTACAATGAGCAGTTCTTC. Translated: CASSFLAESYNEQFF.

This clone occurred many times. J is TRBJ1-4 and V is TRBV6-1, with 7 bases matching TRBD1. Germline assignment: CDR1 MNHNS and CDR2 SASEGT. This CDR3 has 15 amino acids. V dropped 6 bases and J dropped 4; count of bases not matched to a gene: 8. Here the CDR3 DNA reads TGTGCCAGCAGGGGCTGGACAGGACTTAATGAAAAACTGTTTTTT. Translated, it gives CASRGWTGLNEKLFF.

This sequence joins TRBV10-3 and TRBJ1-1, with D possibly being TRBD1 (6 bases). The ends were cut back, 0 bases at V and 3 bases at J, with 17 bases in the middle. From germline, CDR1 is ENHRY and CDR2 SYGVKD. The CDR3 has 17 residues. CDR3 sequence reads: CAISESRQGPTDTEAFF. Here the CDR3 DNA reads TGTGCCATCAGTGAGTCGCGGCAGGGGCCGACGGACACTGAAGCTTTCTTT.

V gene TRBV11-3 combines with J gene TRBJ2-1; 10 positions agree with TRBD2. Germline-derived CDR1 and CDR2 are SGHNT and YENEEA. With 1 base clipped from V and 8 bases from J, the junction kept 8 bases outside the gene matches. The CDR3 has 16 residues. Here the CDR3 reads CASSLVSSGRRHEQFF. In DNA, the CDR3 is TGTGCCAGCAGCTTAGTTTCTAGCGGGAGACGGCATGAGCAGTTCTTC.

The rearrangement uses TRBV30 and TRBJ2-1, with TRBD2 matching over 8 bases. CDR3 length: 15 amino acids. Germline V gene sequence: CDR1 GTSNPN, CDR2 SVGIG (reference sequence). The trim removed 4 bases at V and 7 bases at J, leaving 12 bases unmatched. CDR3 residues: CAWTPLRGGSNEQFF. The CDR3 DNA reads TGTGCCTGGACCCCACTCCGCGGGGGGTCAAATGAGCAGTTCTTC.

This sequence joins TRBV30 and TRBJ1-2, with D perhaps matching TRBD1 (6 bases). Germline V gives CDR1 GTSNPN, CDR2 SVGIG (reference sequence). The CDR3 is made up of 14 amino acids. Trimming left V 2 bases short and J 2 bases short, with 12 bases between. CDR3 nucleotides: TGTGCCTGGAGTAGGGGGGTGGAGAACTATGGCTACACCTTC. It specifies CAWSRGVENYGYTF.

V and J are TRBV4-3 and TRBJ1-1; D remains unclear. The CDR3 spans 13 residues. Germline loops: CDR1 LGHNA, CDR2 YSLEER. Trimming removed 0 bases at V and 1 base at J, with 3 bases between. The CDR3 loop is CASSQETNTEAFF. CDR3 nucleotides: TGCGCCAGCAGCCAAGAGACGAACACTGAAGCTTTCTTT.

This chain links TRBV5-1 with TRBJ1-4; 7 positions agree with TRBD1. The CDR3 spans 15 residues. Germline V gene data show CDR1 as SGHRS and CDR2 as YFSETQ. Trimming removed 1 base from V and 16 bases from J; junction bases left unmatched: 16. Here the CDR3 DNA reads TGCGCCAGCAGCTTGAGGCCGGGACAGACTATACGTGGGTTTTTT. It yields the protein CASSLRPGQTIRGFF. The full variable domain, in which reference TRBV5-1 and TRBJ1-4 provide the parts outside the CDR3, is KAGVTQTPRYLIKTRGQQVTLSCSPISGHRSVSWYQQTPGQGLQFLFEYFSETQRNKGNFPGRFSGRQFSNSRSEMNVSTLELGDSALYLCASSLRPGQTIRGFFGSGTQLSVL.

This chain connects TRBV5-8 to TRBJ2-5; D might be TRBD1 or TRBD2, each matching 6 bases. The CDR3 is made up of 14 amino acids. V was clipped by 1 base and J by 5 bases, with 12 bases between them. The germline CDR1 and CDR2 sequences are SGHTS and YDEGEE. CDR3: CASSLWLGGETQYF. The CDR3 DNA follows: TGTGCCAGCAGCTTGTGGTTAGGGGGGGAGACCCAGTACTTC.

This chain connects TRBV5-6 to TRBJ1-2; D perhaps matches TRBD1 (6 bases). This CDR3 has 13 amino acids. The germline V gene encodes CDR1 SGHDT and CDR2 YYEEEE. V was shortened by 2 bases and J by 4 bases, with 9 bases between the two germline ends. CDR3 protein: CASSFGQSYGYTF. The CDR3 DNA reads TGTGCCAGCAGCTTCGGACAGTCCTATGGCTACACCTTC.

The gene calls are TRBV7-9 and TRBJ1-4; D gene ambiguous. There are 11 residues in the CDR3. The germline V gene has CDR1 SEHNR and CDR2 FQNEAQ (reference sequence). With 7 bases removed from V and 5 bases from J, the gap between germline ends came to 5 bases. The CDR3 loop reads CASITNEKLFF. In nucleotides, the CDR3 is TGTGCCAGCATCACAAATGAAAAACTGTTTTTT.

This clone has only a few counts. CDR3 region: CASSRQVVGNQPQHF. CDR3 in DNA: TGTGCCAGTAGTAGGCAGGTAGTGGGCAATCAGCCCCAGCATTTT. This chain connects TRBV19 to TRBJ1-5, with no clear D. The V gene's germline CDR1 is LNHDA and CDR2 SQIVND (reference sequence). V gave up 4 bases and J gave up 2 bases, with 12 bases separating them. This CDR3 is built from 15 residues.

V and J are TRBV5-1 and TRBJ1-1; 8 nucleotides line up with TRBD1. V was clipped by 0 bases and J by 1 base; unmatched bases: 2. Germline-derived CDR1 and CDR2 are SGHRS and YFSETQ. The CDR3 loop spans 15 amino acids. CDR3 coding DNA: TGCGCCAGCAGCTTGGATGGACAGGGGAACACTGAAGCTTTCTTT. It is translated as CASSLDGQGNTEAFF.

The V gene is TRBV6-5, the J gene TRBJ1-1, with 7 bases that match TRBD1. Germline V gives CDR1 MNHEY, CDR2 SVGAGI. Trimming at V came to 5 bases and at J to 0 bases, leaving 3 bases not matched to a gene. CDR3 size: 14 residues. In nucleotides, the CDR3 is TGTGCCAGCAGTATAGACAGGGTGAACACTGAAGCTTTCTTT. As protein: CASSIDRVNTEAFF.

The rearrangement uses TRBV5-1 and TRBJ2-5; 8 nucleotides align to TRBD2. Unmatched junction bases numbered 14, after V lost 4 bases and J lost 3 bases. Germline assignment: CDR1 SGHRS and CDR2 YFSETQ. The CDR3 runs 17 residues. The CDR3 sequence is CASSLPRGAGGEETQYF. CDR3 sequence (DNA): TGCGCCAGCAGCCTCCCTCGGGGGGCGGGGGGCGAAGAGACCCAGTACTTC.

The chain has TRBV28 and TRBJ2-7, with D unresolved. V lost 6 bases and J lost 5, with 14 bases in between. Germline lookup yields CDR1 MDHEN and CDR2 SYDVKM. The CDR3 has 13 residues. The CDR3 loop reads CASSLGSRDEQYF. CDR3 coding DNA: TGTGCCAGCAGCCTGGGTTCAAGGGACGAGCAGTACTTC.

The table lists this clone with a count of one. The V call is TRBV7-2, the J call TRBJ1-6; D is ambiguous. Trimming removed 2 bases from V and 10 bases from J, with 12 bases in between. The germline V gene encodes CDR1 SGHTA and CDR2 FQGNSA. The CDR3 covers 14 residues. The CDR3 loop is CASSLSLAGSPLHF. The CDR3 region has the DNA TGTGCCAGCAGCTTATCGTTGGCCGGATCACCCCTCCACTTT.

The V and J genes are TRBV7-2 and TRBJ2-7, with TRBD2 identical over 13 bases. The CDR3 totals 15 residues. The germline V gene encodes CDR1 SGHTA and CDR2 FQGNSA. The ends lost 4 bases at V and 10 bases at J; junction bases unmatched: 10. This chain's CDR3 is CASSWGLAGLRVQYF. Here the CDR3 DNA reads TGTGCCAGCAGCTGGGGACTAGCGGGACTAAGGGTCCAGTACTTC.

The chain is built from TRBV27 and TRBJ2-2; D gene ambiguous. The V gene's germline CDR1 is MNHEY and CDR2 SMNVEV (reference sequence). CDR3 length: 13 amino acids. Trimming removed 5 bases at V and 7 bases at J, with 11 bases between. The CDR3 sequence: CASSQERGGELFF. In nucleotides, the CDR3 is TGTGCCAGCAGTCAGGAGCGAGGCGGGGAGCTGTTTTTT.

The CDR3 sequence is CASSRSGPRNTEAFF. DNA of the CDR3: TGCGCCAGCAGCCGGTCGGGACCCAGGAACACTGAAGCTTTCTTT. This chain connects TRBV4-3 to TRBJ1-1; perhaps TRBD1 as D (5 bases). The CDR3 spans 15 residues. The V and J ends lost 4 bases and 1 base respectively, with 13 bases between them. Germline V gives CDR1 LGHNA, CDR2 YSLEER.

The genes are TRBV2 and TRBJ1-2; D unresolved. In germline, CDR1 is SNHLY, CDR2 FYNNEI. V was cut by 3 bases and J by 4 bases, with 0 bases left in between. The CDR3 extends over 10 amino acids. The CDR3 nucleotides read TGTGCCAGCAGTGACTATGGCTACACCTTC. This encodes CASSDYGYTF. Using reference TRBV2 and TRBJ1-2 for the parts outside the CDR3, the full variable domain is EPEVTQTPSHQVTQMGQEVILRCVPISNHLYFYWYRQILGQKVEFLVSFYNNEISEKSEIFDDQFSVERPDGSNFTLKIRSTKLEDSAMYFCASSDYGYTFGSGTRLTVV.

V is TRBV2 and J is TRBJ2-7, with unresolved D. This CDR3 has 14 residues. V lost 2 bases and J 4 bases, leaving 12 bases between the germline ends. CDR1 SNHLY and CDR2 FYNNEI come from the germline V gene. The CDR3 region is CASSENGRPYEQYF. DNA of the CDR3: TGTGCCAGCAGTGAAAACGGCAGACCTTACGAGCAGTACTTC. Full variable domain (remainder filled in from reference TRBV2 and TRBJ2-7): EPEVTQTPSHQVTQMGQEVILRCVPISNHLYFYWYRQILGQKVEFLVSFYNNEISEKSEIFDDQFSVERPDGSNFTLKIRSTKLEDSAMYFCASSENGRPYEQYFGPGTRLTVT.

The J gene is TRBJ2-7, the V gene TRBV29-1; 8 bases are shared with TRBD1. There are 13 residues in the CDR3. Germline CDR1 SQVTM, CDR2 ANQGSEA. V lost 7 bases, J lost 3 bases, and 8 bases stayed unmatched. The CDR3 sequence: CSAQRTGNYEQYF. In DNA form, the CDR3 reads TGCAGCGCCCAAAGGACAGGGAACTACGAGCAGTACTTC.

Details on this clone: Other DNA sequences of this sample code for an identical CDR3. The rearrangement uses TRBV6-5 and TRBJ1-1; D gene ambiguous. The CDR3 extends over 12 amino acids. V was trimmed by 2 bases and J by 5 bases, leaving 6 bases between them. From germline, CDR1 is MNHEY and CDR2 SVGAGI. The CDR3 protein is CASSYGGTEAFF. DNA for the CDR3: TGTGCCAGCAGTTACGGAGGAACTGAAGCTTTCTTT.

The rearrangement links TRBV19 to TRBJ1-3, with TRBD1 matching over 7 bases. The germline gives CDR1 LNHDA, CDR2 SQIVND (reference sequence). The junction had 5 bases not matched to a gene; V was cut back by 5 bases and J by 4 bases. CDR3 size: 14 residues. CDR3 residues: CASSVTGFGNTIYF. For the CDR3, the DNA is TGTGCCAGTAGTGTGACAGGGTTCGGAAACACCATATATTTT. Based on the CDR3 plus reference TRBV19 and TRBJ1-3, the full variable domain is DGGITQSPKYLFRKEGQNVTLSCEQNLNHDAMYWYRQDPGQGLRLIYYSQIVNDFQKGDIAEGYSVSREKKESFPLTVTSAQKNPTAFYLCASSVTGFGNTIYFGEGSWLTVV.

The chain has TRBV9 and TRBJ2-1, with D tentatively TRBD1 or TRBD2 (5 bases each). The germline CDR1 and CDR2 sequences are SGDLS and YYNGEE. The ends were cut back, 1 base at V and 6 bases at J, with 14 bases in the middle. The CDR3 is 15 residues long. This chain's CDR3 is CASSVMGLGTNEQFF. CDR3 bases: TGTGCCAGCAGCGTAATGGGCTTAGGGACCAATGAGCAGTTCTTC.